This TCR beta chain was identified in a study of cytomegalovirus exposure and HLA in healthy donors. Points from the study as a whole: The likely origin of a cluster of highly shared sequence variants was a sequencing artifact.

On this clone: Its specificity is not known.

Donors counted as nominally healthy when sampled, yet unrecorded immune exposures were likely. 13 Jbeta primers and 60 Vbeta primers were used for the PCR. Sequencing was performed with immunoSEQ multiplex PCR; in TCRdb, only in-frame clones are kept and a portion is missing. The table records over 150,000 clones, 80% of them present only once. V was shortened by 3 bases and J by 6 bases, with 13 bases between the two germline ends. The V gene's germline CDR1 is SGHKS and CDR2 YYEKEE (reference sequence). CDR3 length: 13 residues. This receptor was identified in a man between 25 and 39 years old in good health and CMV-seropositive. This sequence joins TRBV5-5 and TRBJ2-7, with a tentative D call TRBD2 (6 bases). The sequenced sample consisted of PBMCs. The CDR3 nucleotides are TGTGCCAGCAGCTCGTCCGTGGAGGGCGAGCAGTACTTC. Translation: CASSSSVEGEQYF.